Following are 27 T cell receptor beta chains from one sample sequenced in a study of blood T cell repertoires in COVID-19 (dated by TCRdb to 2020 to 2021). Library preparation employed the immunoSEQ multiplex PCR assay. In TCRdb, the immuneACCESS table is reduced to in-frame sequences with V and J assigned. These tables do not hold every clone; where another copy was compared, an unresolved V gene accounts for under half, and the others remain unexplained. The sample data list 290,000 or so clones, and around 91% of these were observed just once. The top ten clonotypes cover over 3.5% of the sample. The sample consisted of PBMCs or T cells enriched from blood (not recorded which). The receptors shown here come from a woman aged 18-30 years with acute COVID-19.

The rearrangement joins TRBV28 to TRBJ1-2; a possible D gene is TRBD1 (5 bases). Germline V gene lookup returns CDR1 MDHEN and CDR2 SYDVKM. Trimming shortened V by 2 bases and J by 5 bases, and 12 bases separated the two germline ends. The CDR3 covers 14 residues. Here the CDR3 DNA reads TGTGCCAGCAGTTTAGGGGCAGGGCGTTATGGCTACACCTTC. Translated, it gives CASSLGAGRYGYTF.

The chain recombines TRBV2 with TRBJ2-3; TRBD2 aligns across 8 bases. V shed 6 bases and J 1 base; nucleotides not matched to a gene: 6. Germline CDR1 SNHLY, CDR2 FYNNEI. The CDR3 consists of 15 residues. CDR3 coding DNA: TGTGCCAGCAGAAGACTAGCGTCGGGCACAGATACGCAGTATTTT. As protein: CASRRLASGTDTQYF.

The chain couples TRBV6-5 to TRBJ1-3; D remains ambiguous. The V gene's germline CDR1 is MNHEY and CDR2 SVGAGI. This CDR3 has 13 residues. V was pared by 8 bases and J by 6 bases, with 14 bases between. CDR3 nucleotide sequence: TGTGCCAGCTCGGGGAGAGAGGAAAACACCATATATTTT. It is translated as CASSGREENTIYF.

The chain has TRBV28 and TRBJ1-1, with TRBD1 identical over 7 bases. The V gene end was trimmed by 4 bases and the J gene end by 10 bases; junction bases not matched to a gene: 6. This CDR3 region has 12 residues. Germline-derived CDR1 and CDR2 are MDHEN and SYDVKM. This CDR3 is CASSSGRGTAFF. The CDR3 nucleotides are TGTGCCAGCAGTTCGGGCAGGGGGACAGCTTTCTTT. The whole variable domain, remainder taken from reference TRBV28 and TRBJ1-1, is DVKVTQSSRYLVKRTGEKVFLECVQDMDHENMFWYRQDPGLGLRLIYFSYDVKMKEKGDIPEGYSVSREKKERFSLILESASTNQTSMYLCASSSGRGTAFFGQGTRLTVV.

This chain uses TRBV12-5 with TRBJ1-1, with TRBD1 matching over 7 bases. Germline CDR1 LGHNT, CDR2 FRNRAP. This CDR3 comprises 19 residues. V lost 1 base, J lost 0 bases, and 14 bases stayed unmatched. Here the CDR3 DNA reads TGTGCTAGTGGTTTGGATTTTTGGCGGGACAGCTTAATGAACACTGAAGCTTTCTTT. Translation: CASGLDFWRDSLMNTEAFF.

The J gene is TRBJ2-1, the V gene TRBV9; 10 bases agree with TRBD1. V gave up 4 bases and J gave up 6 bases; unmatched junction bases: 4. CDR1 and CDR2 (germline): SGDLS, YYNGEE. CDR3 size: 14 residues. The CDR3 sequence: CASSTDRGRNEQFF. The CDR3 DNA follows: TGTGCCAGCAGCACCGACAGGGGGCGCAATGAGCAGTTCTTC.

In this sample, this clone turned up once. The rearrangement links TRBV7-9 to TRBJ1-3; TRBD1 might be the D (5 bases). Germline V gene sequence: CDR1 SEHNR, CDR2 FQNEAQ (reference sequence). This CDR3 has 18 residues. Trimming took off 0 bases at V and 0 bases at J, with 15 bases between the two ends. CDR3 loop: CASSLALSTVYSGNTIYF. The CDR3 coding sequence is TGTGCCAGCAGCTTAGCCCTCTCGACAGTATACTCTGGAAACACCATATATTTT.

The rearrangement uses TRBV28 and TRBJ1-2; 7 nucleotides agree with TRBD1. The germline V gene has CDR1 MDHEN and CDR2 SYDVKM. V lost 4 bases, J lost 4 bases, and 6 bases stayed unmatched. The CDR3 totals 14 residues. The CDR3 nucleotides read TGTGCCAGCAGTTCCGAGGGACAGCTCTATGGCTACACCTTC. Protein: CASSSEGQLYGYTF.

V usage is TRBV6-5 and J usage is TRBJ2-3; 8 nucleotides agree with TRBD1. CDR1 and CDR2 from the germline V gene are MNHEY and SVGAGI. The CDR3 has 15 amino acids. J gave up 2 bases and V 6 bases, and 7 bases lay outside the gene matches. CDR3 coding DNA: TGTGCCAGCAGCATATCAGGGGGCTACACAGATACGCAGTATTTT. Protein product: CASSISGGYTDTQYF.

The chain joins TRBV5-3 to TRBJ1-2; possible D gene TRBD1, 6 bases. TRBV5-3 is an open reading frame whose function is uncertain. Trimming removed 7 bases from V and 8 bases from J, with 21 bases in between. The CDR3 extends over 14 amino acids. The CDR3 sequence is CARPLLGQIGGYTF. The CDR3 DNA sequence: TGTGCCAGACCCCTTTTAGGACAGATTGGGGGCTACACCTTC.

The chain combines TRBV28 with TRBJ2-5, with 8 bases identical to TRBD1. The CDR3 sequence is 14 residues long. Trimming took 6 bases from V and 5 from J; bases not matched to a gene: 8. Per germline, CDR1 MDHEN and CDR2 SYDVKM. The CDR3 region is CASSPPRQGETQYF. CDR3 nucleotides: TGTGCCAGCAGCCCCCCTCGACAGGGGGAGACCCAGTACTTC.

This CDR3 reads CASSSRRGDRADTGANVLTF. In DNA, the CDR3 is TGTGCCAGCAGCTCCCGCCGCGGGGACAGGGCGGACACTGGGGCCAACGTCCTGACTTTC. The chain combines TRBV7-3 with TRBJ2-6; TRBD1 matches at 9 bases. Germline trimming cut 4 bases from V and 2 bases from J; bases unmatched to any gene: 15. The length of the CDR3 is 20 residues. CDR1 SGHTA and CDR2 FQGTGA come from the germline V gene.

CDR3 region: CASRQGMNTEAFF. In DNA, the CDR3 is TGTGCCAGCAGACAGGGAATGAACACTGAAGCTTTCTTT. This sequence joins TRBV6-5 and TRBJ1-1, with D perhaps TRBD1 (6 bases). This CDR3 is built from 13 residues. In germline, CDR1 is MNHEY, CDR2 SVGAGI. V was clipped by 6 bases and J by 0 bases, with 8 bases between them.

This rearrangement joins TRBV12-3 or TRBV12-4 to TRBJ1-2; D gene unclear. The CDR3 runs to 13 residues. Between the trimmed V and J ends, which lost 1 base and 4 bases, there was a span of 7 bases. As DNA, the CDR3 is TGTGCCAGCAGTTTAGTGGGGAGCTATGGCTACACCTTC. Encoded protein: CASSLVGSYGYTF.

Concerning this clone: Other DNA sequences in the sample encode the same CDR3. The chain couples TRBV28 to TRBJ2-7, with D unresolved. This CDR3 region has 12 residues. Trimming took 3 bases from V and 4 from J, leaving 7 bases between them. Germline lookup yields CDR1 MDHEN and CDR2 SYDVKM. The CDR3 region has the DNA TGTGCCAGCAGTTTGAAGAGTTACGAGCAGTACTTC. It yields the protein CASSLKSYEQYF.

This chain connects TRBV2 to TRBJ1-5; 10 bases match TRBD1. The CDR3 has 15 residues. With 5 bases clipped from V and 6 bases from J, the junction kept 7 bases outside the gene matches. Germline CDR1 reads SNHLY; CDR2 reads FYNNEI. CDR3 nucleotides: TGTGCCAGCAGTCTCGACAGGGGGCTTTCTCAGCCCCAGCATTTT. Amino acids: CASSLDRGLSQPQHF.

In this sample, this clone turned up once. This sequence joins TRBV6-2 or TRBV6-3 and TRBJ1-2; 9 bases fit TRBD1. Germline CDR1 MNHEY, CDR2 SVGEGT. The CDR3 has 14 amino acids. The V gene end was trimmed by 4 bases and the J gene end by 6 bases; junction bases not matched to a gene: 6. CDR3 coding DNA: TGTGCCAGCAGTTCAAGGACAGGGGCCGATGGCTACACCTTC. It is translated as CASSSRTGADGYTF.

The chain employs TRBV3-1 (or the pseudogene TRBV3-2) and TRBJ2-7; possible D gene TRBD1, 6 bases. The V gene lost 0 bases and the J gene lost 2 bases, with 14 bases spanning the gap. This CDR3 is 16 amino acids long. The V gene's germline CDR1 is LGHDT and CDR2 YNNKEL (reference sequence). Here the CDR3 reads CASSQDSSQGTYEQYF. In DNA, the CDR3 is TGTGCCAGCAGCCAAGATAGCTCACAGGGTACCTACGAGCAGTACTTC.

This sequence joins TRBV19 and TRBJ2-7; D may be TRBD2 (8 bases). This CDR3 region has 17 residues. Trimming removed 5 bases from V and 0 bases from J, with 20 bases in between. Germline-derived CDR1 and CDR2 are LNHDA and SQIVND (reference sequence). Written as DNA, the CDR3 is TGTGCCAGTAGTTCCCCGGGGGGGACAGTGACCTCCTACGAGCAGTACTTC. Translating it yields CASSSPGGTVTSYEQYF.

The V and J genes are TRBV28 and TRBJ1-2; 12 nucleotides agree with TRBD1. Per the germline V gene, CDR1 is MDHEN and CDR2 is SYDVKM. This CDR3 has 15 residues. V was pared by 3 bases and J by 8 bases, with 7 bases of the junction left unmatched. The DNA for the CDR3 is TGTGCCAGCAGTTTCCCGGGACAGGGGGCTAGAGGCTACACCTTC. This sequence encodes CASSFPGQGARGYTF.

The J gene is TRBJ2-7, the V gene TRBV5-4; the match to TRBD2 covers 10 bases. Trimming removed 4 bases from V and 0 bases from J; junction bases left unmatched: 4. The CDR3 covers 15 residues. Germline CDR1 and CDR2: SGHNT and YYREEE (reference sequence). The CDR3 reads CASSRGTSDSYEQYF. In DNA form, the CDR3 reads TGTGCCAGCAGCCGCGGGACTAGCGACTCCTACGAGCAGTACTTC.

The gene calls are TRBV7-9 and TRBJ1-4; D may be TRBD1 (6 bases). The CDR3 is 15 residues long. Germline CDR1 SEHNR, CDR2 FQNEAQ (reference sequence). With 3 bases removed from V and 8 bases from J, the gap between germline ends came to 16 bases. The CDR3 loop is CASSFYREMGEKLFF. CDR3 sequence (DNA): TGTGCCAGCAGCTTTTACAGGGAAATGGGGGAAAAACTGTTTTTT. Based on the CDR3 plus reference TRBV7-9 and TRBJ1-4, the full variable domain is DTGVSQNPRHKITKRGQNVTFRCDPISEHNRLYWYRQTLGQGPEFLTYFQNEAQLEKSRLLSDRFSAERPKGSFSTLEIQRTEQGDSAMYLCASSFYREMGEKLFFGSGTQLSVL.

This clone appeared once. The chain links TRBV3-1 (or the pseudogene TRBV3-2) to TRBJ1-2, with TRBD1 as a possible D gene (6 bases). The length of the CDR3 is 15 residues. Germline V gene data show CDR1 as LGHDT and CDR2 as YNNKEL (reference sequence). The ends were cut back, 4 bases at V and 6 bases at J, with 18 bases in the middle. The chain's CDR3 is CASSRRGGGDNGYTF. The DNA of the CDR3 is TGTGCCAGCAGCCGCAGAGGTGGGGGGGACAATGGCTACACCTTC.

V and J are TRBV14 and TRBJ1-1; weak D call: TRBD1 (6 bases). V shed 2 bases and J shed 1 base, with 8 bases lying between them. The germline CDR1 and CDR2 sequences are SGHDN and FVKESK. This CDR3 is built from 14 residues. The CDR3: CASSQWTENTEAFF. DNA of the CDR3: TGTGCCAGCAGCCAATGGACAGAGAACACTGAAGCTTTCTTT. Together with reference TRBV14 and TRBJ1-1, the CDR3 gives the full variable domain: EAGVTQFPSHSVIEKGQTVTLRCDPISGHDNLYWYRRVMGKEIKFLLHFVKESKQDESGMPNNRFLAERTGGTYSTLKVQPAELEDSGVYFCASSQWTENTEAFFGQGTRLTVV.

This chain joins TRBV5-1 and TRBJ1-1; tentative D call: TRBD1 (5 bases). The germline CDR1 and CDR2 sequences are SGHRS and YFSETQ. Trimming removed 1 base from V and 0 bases from J, with 19 bases in between. The CDR3 runs 18 residues. Written as DNA, the CDR3 is TGCGCCAGCAGCTTGCACCCGGGGGGAGGGTATTTGAACACTGAAGCTTTCTTT. This codes for CASSLHPGGGYLNTEAFF.

This chain joins TRBV18 and TRBJ2-5; weak D call: TRBD2 (5 bases). The length of the CDR3 is 13 residues. CDR1 and CDR2 (germline): KGHSH, LQKENI. V lost 4 bases to trimming and J lost 2 bases, with 8 bases between them. CDR3 loop: CASSQLVQETQYF. CDR3 in DNA: TGTGCCAGCTCACAACTAGTACAAGAGACCCAGTACTTC.

The chain links TRBV25-1 to TRBJ1-3, with D perhaps matching TRBD1 (6 bases). The germline V gene encodes CDR1 MGHDK and CDR2 SYGVNS. Trimming took off 5 bases at V and 2 bases at J, with 7 bases between the two ends. This CDR3 is 13 amino acids long. CDR3 loop: CASSRQAGNTIYF. In DNA form, the CDR3 reads TGTGCCAGCAGTCGACAGGCTGGAAACACCATATATTTT.